This T cell receptor beta chain was identified in a study of blood T cell repertoires in COVID-19. Study-wide context: Material from acute and convalescent COVID-19 was sourced from the United States, Italy and Spain. Nucleic acid was either cDNA or gDNA, and it came from T cells, B-cell-depleted T cells, or PBMCs.

Germline-derived CDR1 and CDR2 are MGHRA and YSYEKL. The J segment lost 2 bases and the V segment lost 4 bases, leaving 7 bases of the junction unmatched. The CDR3 is 16 amino acids. TCRdb keeps only in-frame clones here, not all; method: immunoSEQ multiplex PCR. The table shows about 260,000 clones, with approximately 89% occurring only once. The sequenced material came from peripheral blood. The origin of this receptor is a man aged 40-49 years with active or convalescent COVID-19. The chain couples TRBV4-1 to TRBJ2-3; TRBD1 agrees at 9 bases. The CDR3 protein is CASSRLQGAFTDTQYF. The CDR3 nucleotides read TGCGCCAGCAGCCGATTACAGGGGGCGTTCACAGATACGCAGTATTTT.